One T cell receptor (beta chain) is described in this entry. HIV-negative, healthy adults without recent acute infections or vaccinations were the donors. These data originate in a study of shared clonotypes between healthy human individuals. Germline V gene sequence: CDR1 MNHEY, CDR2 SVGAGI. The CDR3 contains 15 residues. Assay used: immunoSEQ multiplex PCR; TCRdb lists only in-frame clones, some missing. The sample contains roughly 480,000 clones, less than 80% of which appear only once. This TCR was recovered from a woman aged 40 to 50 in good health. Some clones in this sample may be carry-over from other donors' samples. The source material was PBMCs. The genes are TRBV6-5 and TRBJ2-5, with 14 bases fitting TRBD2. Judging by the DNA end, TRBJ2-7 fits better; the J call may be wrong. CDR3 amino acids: CASSTGTSGSYEQYF. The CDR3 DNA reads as TGTGCCAGCAGTACCGGGACTAGCGGGAGCTACGAGCAGTACTTC.